What follows describes a single T cell receptor (beta chain). Its antigen is as yet unknown. Each CDR3 protein is one row after TCRdb ran MiXCR on the RT-PCR reads. There are hundreds of thousands of distinct CDR3 sequences in the sample; roughly 22% occur only once, and 10% lies in the top ten. Germline assignment: CDR1 SGHRS and CDR2 YFSETQ. The ends lost 10 bases at V and 5 bases at J; junction bases unmatched: 9. CDR3 length equals 13 residues. The data were obtained in a study of response to subunit inactivated influenza vaccine. Study results and limitations: Researchers suggested that each seasonal influenza vaccination recruits few new T cells.

The chain recombines TRBV5-1 with TRBJ1-1, with TRBD1 matching over 9 bases. The source is a man aged 50 to 69 who received an inactivated influenza vaccine. The starting material was PBMCs from blood, obtained about 20 months after vaccination. The CDR3 coding sequence is TGCGCCGGCCGGACAGGGGAGGGGACTGAAGCTTTCTTT. Encoded protein: CAGRTGEGTEAFF.